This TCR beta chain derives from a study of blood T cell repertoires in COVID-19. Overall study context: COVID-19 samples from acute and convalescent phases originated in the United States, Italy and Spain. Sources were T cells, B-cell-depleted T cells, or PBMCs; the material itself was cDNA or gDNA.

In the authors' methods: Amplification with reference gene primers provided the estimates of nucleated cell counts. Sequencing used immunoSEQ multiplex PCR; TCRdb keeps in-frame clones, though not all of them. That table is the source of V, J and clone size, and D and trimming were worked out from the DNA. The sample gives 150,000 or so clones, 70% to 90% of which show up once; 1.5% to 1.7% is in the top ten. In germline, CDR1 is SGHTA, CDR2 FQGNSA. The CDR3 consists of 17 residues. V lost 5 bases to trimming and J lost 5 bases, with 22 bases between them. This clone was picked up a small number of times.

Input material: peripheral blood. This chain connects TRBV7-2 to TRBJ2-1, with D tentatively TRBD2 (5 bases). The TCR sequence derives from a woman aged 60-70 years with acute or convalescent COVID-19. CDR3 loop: CASSGGKTSIWNNEQFF. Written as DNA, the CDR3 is TGTGCCAGCAGCGGAGGAAAGACCTCGATTTGGAACAATGAGCAGTTCTTC.